Following are 8 T cell receptor beta chains from one sample sequenced in a study of T cell responses to AZD1222 COVID-19 vaccine. Produced via immunoSEQ multiplex PCR; TCRdb's table is partial and in-frame only. The repertoire holds 110,000 to 150,000 clones, with 92% as singletons. Sequenced here: peripheral blood, sampled on day 0 of AZD1222 vaccination. The receptor set was obtained from an adult in good health.

The rearrangement joins TRBV19 to TRBJ2-5, with a possible D match to TRBD2 (7 bases). The CDR3 runs to 15 residues. CDR1 LNHDA and CDR2 SQIVND come from the germline V gene (reference sequence). V gave up 1 base and J gave up 7 bases, with 16 bases separating them. In DNA form, the CDR3 reads TGTGCCAGTAGTATAGGATACAGGGAGGGGGTGACCCAGTACTTC. It translates to CASSIGYREGVTQYF.

The J gene is TRBJ2-2, the V gene TRBV5-4; D is possibly TRBD1 (5 bases). Trimming stripped 2 bases from V and 4 bases from J, with 12 bases between. The germline gives CDR1 SGHNT, CDR2 YYREEE (reference sequence). The CDR3 loop spans 15 amino acids. In DNA form, the CDR3 reads TGTGCCAGCAGCTTATGGGGCATAAGCACCGGGGAGCTGTTTTTT. Translation: CASSLWGISTGELFF.

This chain connects TRBV4-1 to TRBJ1-4; TRBD1 agrees at 10 bases. J gave up 8 bases and V 0 bases, and 6 bases lay outside the gene matches. Germline values: CDR1 MGHRA, CDR2 YSYEKL. This CDR3 has 16 residues. For the CDR3, the DNA is TGCGCCAGCAGCCAAGAAAGGACAGGGGGACGGGAAAAACTGTTTTTT. This gives the protein CASSQERTGGREKLFF.

The rearrangement links TRBV3-1 (or the pseudogene TRBV3-2) to TRBJ2-7; D gene ambiguous. CDR1 and CDR2 (germline): LGHDT, YNNKEL (reference sequence). Trimming removed 0 bases at V and 2 bases at J, with 11 bases between. The CDR3 covers 15 residues. The CDR3 is CASSQDHLRPYEQYF. The CDR3 bases are TGTGCCAGCAGCCAAGATCACTTACGTCCCTACGAGCAGTACTTC.

The chain recombines TRBV10-3 with TRBJ2-5; 12 bases line up with TRBD2. The V gene end was trimmed by 6 bases and the J gene end by 4 bases; junction bases not matched to a gene: 15. The CDR3 covers 18 residues. Germline lookup yields CDR1 ENHRY and CDR2 SYGVKD. The CDR3, as DNA: TGTGCCATCAGCTCACCTAGCGGGGGGGCCGAGGTCCCAGAGACCCAGTACTTC. Residues: CAISSPSGGAEVPETQYF.

The rearrangement uses TRBV7-2 and TRBJ1-1; D not resolved. The germline V gene has CDR1 SGHTA and CDR2 FQGNSA. V dropped 5 bases and J dropped 2 bases, with 9 bases sitting between them. The CDR3 loop spans 13 amino acids. The CDR3: CASSPTANTEAFF. The CDR3 bases are TGTGCCAGCAGCCCAACAGCAAACACTGAAGCTTTCTTT.

CDR3 protein: CASSPPGTGVREQYF. CDR3 DNA: TGTGCCAGCAGCCCCCCCGGGACAGGGGTTCGGGAGCAGTACTTC. This chain connects TRBV7-9 to TRBJ2-7; 10 nucleotides align to TRBD1. In germline, CDR1 is SEHNR, CDR2 FQNEAQ (reference sequence). The CDR3 totals 15 residues. The J segment lost 7 bases and the V segment lost 5 bases, leaving 11 bases of the junction unmatched.

The chain carries TRBV7-9 and TRBJ1-5; no reliable D call. Trimming cost V 1 base and J 6 bases, with 7 bases left between them. CDR1 and CDR2 from the germline V gene are SEHNR and FQNEAQ (reference sequence). This CDR3 region has 13 residues. CDR3 sequence: CASSLERVQPQHF. The CDR3 DNA is TGTGCCAGCAGCTTAGAAAGAGTTCAGCCCCAGCATTTT.